The TCR beta chain described here comes from a study of PD-1 blockade in classical Hodgkin lymphoma. All trial patients relapsed after autologous stem cell transplantation. Remarks on this clone: Its cognate antigen is unknown.

TCRdb's table, derived via immunoSEQ multiplex PCR, lists solely in-frame clones and lacks some. The sample holds tens of thousands of clones, approximately 92% seen once. The germline CDR1 and CDR2 sequences are GTSNPN and SVGIG (reference sequence). The J segment lost 6 bases and the V segment lost 1 base, leaving 18 bases of the junction unmatched. The CDR3 sequence is 19 residues long. Regarding the study as a whole: The drivers behind the repertoire differences, possibly disease activity or prior therapy, remain undefined.

The rearrangement joins TRBV30 to TRBJ2-2, with 9 bases aligning to TRBD2. The sample here was peripheral blood mononuclear cells (PBMCs), taken before the second cycle of nivolumab. The receptor comes from a human donor with classical Hodgkin lymphoma. The CDR3 nucleotides read TGTGCCTGGAGTGCTCATGCGGTAGCGGGAGAGGGAGACGCCGGGGAGCTGTTTTTT. Amino acids: CAWSAHAVAGEGDAGELFF.